This record looks at one T cell receptor beta chain sequence and its context. Profiling relied on immunoSEQ multiplex PCR, and the TCRdb table lists in-frame clones only, not all of them. The data contain approximately 210,000 clones, 75% to 90% of them singletons. The data originate from a study of blood T cell repertoires in COVID-19. About the study: Researchers got acute and convalescent COVID-19 samples from the United States, Italy and Spain.

Germline V gene lookup returns CDR1 MNHNS and CDR2 SASEGT. Losses at the gene ends were 3 bases for V and 0 bases for J; bases not matched to a gene: 2. The CDR3 has 16 residues. Sequencing was carried out using peripheral blood. The chain recombines TRBV6-1 with TRBJ2-3, with TRBD2 identical over 11 bases. The TCR originated in a man aged 35 to 55 with acute or convalescent COVID-19. In nucleotides, the CDR3 is TGTGCCAGCAGTGAGACTAGCGGGATTAGCACAGATACGCAGTATTTT. This translates into CASSETSGISTDTQYF.